The 9 T cell receptor beta chains below were found in one sample sequenced in a study of preoperative IRX-2 immunotherapy in early breast cancer. Data came from immunoSEQ multiplex PCR; TCRdb stores just in-frame clones and leaves some out. The sample yields approximately 11,000 clones, around 85% seen once. Treatment defined: preoperative locoregional IRX-2 cytokine immunotherapy. The sequencing here drew on lymph node tissue, taken before IRX-2 immunotherapy. These TCRs come from a human donor with breast cancer.

The rearrangement uses TRBV11-3 and TRBJ2-1; 7 bases fit TRBD1. The V segment lost 5 bases and the J segment 7 bases; nucleotides outside the gene matches: 11. The CDR3 spans 15 residues. CDR1 SGHNT and CDR2 YENEEA come from the germline V gene. The CDR3 loop is CASSVIPGQKNEQFF. The CDR3 DNA reads as TGTGCCAGCAGCGTAATTCCGGGACAGAAAAATGAGCAGTTCTTC.

The rearrangement uses TRBV5-1 and TRBJ2-7, with unresolved D. The CDR3 has 15 amino acids. Germline CDR1 SGHRS, CDR2 YFSETQ. V dropped 1 base and J dropped 0 bases, with 11 bases sitting between them. The CDR3 DNA sequence: TGCGCCAGCAGCTTGCAAGTTGGAAACTCCTACGAGCAGTACTTC. Protein product: CASSLQVGNSYEQYF.

The rearrangement joins TRBV11-3 to TRBJ2-3; 12 bases line up with TRBD2. The germline CDR1 and CDR2 sequences are SGHNT and YENEEA. Trimming took 5 bases from V and 5 from J; bases not matched to a gene: 5. This CDR3 has 15 amino acids. CDR3 in DNA: TGTGCCAGCAGCCGACTAGCGGGAGCGGAAGATACGCAGTATTTT. Its protein is CASSRLAGAEDTQYF.

This clone has just one count. V gene TRBV6-8 combines with J gene TRBJ2-4; no firm D call. Trimming shortened V by 0 bases and J by 0 bases, and 12 bases separated the two germline ends. Germline CDR1 and CDR2: MNHGY and SAAAGT. This CDR3 has 17 amino acids. The CDR3 coding sequence is TGTGCCAGCAGTTACTCTTGGGGTGACGGAGCCAAAAACATTCAGTACTTC. It codes for CASSYSWGDGAKNIQYF.

The V call is TRBV5-1, the J call TRBJ2-3; D unclear. V lost 0 bases and J lost 0, with 17 bases in between. The germline CDR1 and CDR2 sequences are SGHRS and YFSETQ. The CDR3 runs to 18 residues. The CDR3 spells CASSLVPIDDSSTDTQYF. DNA for the CDR3: TGCGCCAGCAGCTTGGTACCCATCGACGATTCTAGCACAGATACGCAGTATTTT.

A few counts support this clone. V gene TRBV29-1 combines with J gene TRBJ1-1; D unclear. CDR1 and CDR2 from the germline V gene are SQVTM and ANQGSEA. Trimming left V 4 bases short and J 4 bases short, with 13 bases between. The CDR3 sequence is 13 residues long. The CDR3, as DNA: TGCAGCGTTGGGAGGGAATCGGGCACTGAAGCTTTCTTT. This codes for CSVGRESGTEAFF.

V is TRBV11-1 and J is TRBJ2-3; D may be TRBD2 (5 bases). Germline V gene sequence: CDR1 SGHAT, CDR2 FQDESV (reference sequence). The V end lost 6 bases, the J end lost 6 bases, and 22 bases lay between the germline ends. The CDR3 is 16 amino acids. Written as DNA, the CDR3 is TGTGCCAGCAGTTATGCTTCTAGCCGGGATGGGGATACGCAGTATTTT. Its translation: CASSYASSRDGDTQYF. The variable domain in full, completed from reference TRBV11-1 and TRBJ2-3, reads EAEVAQSPRYKITEKSQAVAFWCDPISGHATLYWYRQILGQGPELLVQFQDESVVDDSQLPKDRFSAERLKGVDSTLKIQPAELGDSAMYLCASSYASSRDGDTQYFGPGTRLTVL.

The chain combines TRBV6-8 with TRBJ1-5; D possibly corresponds to TRBD1 (5 bases). This CDR3 has 15 residues. Germline CDR1 and CDR2: MNHGY and SAAAGT. The V gene lost 0 bases and the J gene lost 6 bases, with 12 bases spanning the gap. The CDR3 DNA reads as TGTGCCAGCAGTTACTCCGGGACTTCTATTCAGCCCCAGCATTTT. Encoded protein: CASSYSGTSIQPQHF.

The chain combines TRBV7-7 with TRBJ2-7; TRBD1 agrees at 8 bases. V trimming: 5 bases; J trimming: 6 bases; junction bases outside the gene matches: 9. This CDR3 spans 14 amino acids. Looked up from germline, CDR1 is SSHAT and CDR2 is FNYEAQ (reference sequence). The CDR3 region is CASSQTRTGREQYF. The CDR3 region has the DNA TGTGCCAGCAGCCAAACGAGGACAGGGCGCGAGCAGTACTTC.